This T cell receptor (beta chain) was recovered during a study of radiotherapy plus CTLA-4 blockade in lung cancer. Looking at the study overall: Disease control was present in more than 30% of patients, and objective responses in under 20%.

Here immunoSEQ multiplex PCR was the method, and the copy in TCRdb shows in-frame clones only, minus some. The sample holds tens of thousands of clones, about 70% seen once. The sample here was peripheral blood, taken from a patient treated with radiotherapy plus ipilimumab. The sequence was collected from a human donor with non-small cell lung cancer who had stable disease on radiotherapy plus ipilimumab.

CDR3 protein: CASSRDRGGETQYF. The DNA for the CDR3 is TGTGCCAGCAGCCGCGACAGGGGAGGAGAGACCCAGTACTTC. This rearrangement joins TRBV6-5 to TRBJ2-5, with 8 bases lining up with TRBD1. Germline values: CDR1 MNHEY, CDR2 SVGAGI. The V and J ends lost 6 bases and 4 bases, in that order; junction bases with no gene match: 7. This CDR3 is built from 14 residues.